The 14 T cell receptor beta chains presented below share a single source sample, sequenced in a study of early T cells in non-severe SARS-CoV-2 infection. Each CDR3 protein is one row after TCRdb ran MiXCR on the 5' RACE reads. The table lists about 40,000 distinct CDR3 sequences, 4.7% of them singletons. Sequencing was carried out using whole blood. Every receptor here comes from an adult who was a healthcare worker with PCR-confirmed SARS-CoV-2 infection or an uninfected control (not recorded which).

In this sample, this clonotype turned up a few times. The chain combines TRBV29-1 with TRBJ2-1; 13 nucleotides agree with TRBD2. The CDR3 consists of 15 residues. J was trimmed by 12 bases and V by 6 bases; bases with no gene match: 14. Germline lookup yields CDR1 SQVTM and CDR2 ANQGSEA. The CDR3 nucleotides are TGCAGCGTGACTACCGGGACTAGCGGGATAATTGGGCAGTTCTTC. Translating gives CSVTTGTSGIIGQFF.

The chain has TRBV3-1 and TRBJ2-2, with TRBD2 as a possible D gene (6 bases). The CDR3 extends over 16 amino acids. Looked up from germline, CDR1 is LGHDT and CDR2 is YNNKEL (reference sequence). V was shortened by 5 bases and J by 0 bases, with 13 bases between the two germline ends. In nucleotides, the CDR3 is TGTGCCAGCAGCTCTTCGGGACTCCCGAACACCGGGGAGCTGTTTTTT. Translating gives CASSSSGLPNTGELFF.

This clonotype has a count of ten or more. This chain uses TRBV28 with TRBJ1-1; D remains ambiguous. The germline V and J ends were trimmed by 3 bases and 3 bases, with 5 bases remaining between them. The CDR3 runs to 12 residues. CDR1 and CDR2 (germline): MDHEN, SYDVKM. CDR3 residues: CASSLGHTEAFF. The CDR3 nucleotides read TGTGCCAGCAGTTTGGGTCACACTGAAGCTTTCTTT.

The rearrangement uses TRBV20-1 and TRBJ2-2; 11 positions match TRBD2. The CDR3 spans 15 residues. V lost 3 bases and J lost 0; bases outside the gene matches: 0. CDR1 is DFQATT and CDR2 is SNEGSKA in the germline V gene (reference sequence). The CDR3 sequence is CSARGLAANTGELFF. The CDR3, as DNA: TGCAGTGCTAGGGGACTAGCGGCGAACACCGGGGAGCTGTTTTTT.

This clonotype came up many times. This chain connects TRBV19 to TRBJ2-2; D is unresolved. This CDR3 contains 16 residues. Germline V CDR1 and CDR2: LNHDA, SQIVND (reference sequence). Trimming removed 4 bases from V and 4 bases from J, with 16 bases in between. The DNA for the CDR3 is TGTGCCAGTAGTACAAGGGCCCGCAGCAGCACCGGGGAGCTGTTTTTT. Protein sequence: CASSTRARSSTGELFF. The full variable domain, with the rest looked up from reference TRBV19 and TRBJ2-2, is DGGITQSPKYLFRKEGQNVTLSCEQNLNHDAMYWYRQDPGQGLRLIYYSQIVNDFQKGDIAEGYSVSREKKESFPLTVTSAQKNPTAFYLCASSTRARSSTGELFFGEGSRLTVL.

This clonotype was recorded many times. The J gene is TRBJ2-1, the V gene TRBV28; D is possibly TRBD1 (5 bases). The CDR3 length is 13 residues. The V and J ends lost 4 bases and 7 bases respectively, with 11 bases between them. Looked up from germline, CDR1 is MDHEN and CDR2 is SYDVKM. CDR3 bases: TGTGCCAGCAGTTCCAGGGTTGGGAATGAGCAGTTCTTC. It specifies CASSSRVGNEQFF.

This clonotype was picked up many times. The chain joins TRBV2 to TRBJ2-1, with 10 bases identical to TRBD2. CDR3 length: 16 residues. After removal of 5 bases from V and 1 base from J, the junction contained 5 bases not matched to a gene. The germline V gene encodes CDR1 SNHLY and CDR2 FYNNEI. The CDR3 protein is CASSSASGGSYNEQFF. The CDR3 DNA reads TGTGCCAGCAGTTCGGCTAGCGGGGGTTCCTACAATGAGCAGTTCTTC.

This clonotype has just a few counts. The chain combines TRBV10-1 with TRBJ2-7; the D is unclear. Trimming took off 3 bases at V and 3 bases at J, with 9 bases between the two ends. This CDR3 spans 13 amino acids. Germline CDR1 WNHNN, CDR2 SYGVQD (reference sequence). The CDR3 sequence: CASSDNSRYEQYF. The CDR3 bases are TGCGCCAGCAGTGATAACTCCCGCTACGAGCAGTACTTC.

This clonotype was observed at least ten times. J is TRBJ1-2 and V is TRBV7-2; D uncertain. CDR3 size: 14 residues. V was shortened by 4 bases and J by 4 bases, with 13 bases between the two germline ends. CDR1 and CDR2 (germline): SGHTA, FQGNSA. CDR3 amino acids: CASSYSRAGYGYTF. The CDR3 nucleotides are TGTGCCAGCAGCTACTCGAGGGCAGGCTATGGCTACACCTTC.

This clonotype was found a few times. The chain employs TRBV7-8 and TRBJ1-2; D is unclear. CDR3 length: 17 amino acids. The ends were cut back, 1 base at V and 0 bases at J, with 15 bases in the middle. Germline CDR1 SGHVS, CDR2 FQNEAQ. CDR3 residues: CASSLGSRPDTNYGYTF. The CDR3, as DNA: TGTGCCAGCAGCTTAGGCTCCCGACCGGATACTAACTATGGCTACACCTTC.

This clonotype was observed at least ten times. The CDR3 spells CAGTAFYGYTF. CDR3 nucleotide sequence: TGTGCCGGGACAGCCTTCTATGGCTACACCTTC. J is TRBJ1-2 and V is TRBV7-9; 7 bases line up with TRBD1. V gave up 11 bases and J gave up 4 bases; unmatched junction bases: 4. The CDR3 loop spans 11 amino acids. Germline CDR1 is SEHNR and CDR2 is FQNEAQ (reference sequence).

This clonotype has a handful of counts. The chain's CDR3 is CSARESGLRKKLFF. The CDR3, as DNA: TGCAGTGCTAGAGAGTCCGGTTTGAGGAAAAAACTGTTTTTT. V usage is TRBV20-1 and J usage is TRBJ1-4, with D unresolved. Per germline, CDR1 DFQATT and CDR2 SNEGSKA (reference sequence). V lost 0 bases and J lost 9, with 14 bases in between. The CDR3 loop spans 14 amino acids.

This clonotype was found many times. The V and J genes are TRBV7-9 and TRBJ1-5; D is perhaps TRBD1 (5 bases). V lost 2 bases and J lost 6, with 11 bases in between. The CDR3 is 14 amino acids. The germline V gene encodes CDR1 SEHNR and CDR2 FQNEAQ (reference sequence). The CDR3 region is CASSLSGGGQPQHF. CDR3 nucleotide sequence: TGTGCCAGCAGCTTATCGGGGGGAGGTCAGCCCCAGCATTTT.

This clonotype was counted at least ten times. This sequence joins TRBV11-2 and TRBJ1-6, with 7 nucleotides matching TRBD1. Germline CDR1 SGHAT, CDR2 FQNNGV. The CDR3 has 15 residues. V dropped 4 bases and J dropped 7; count of bases not matched to a gene: 7. The CDR3 nucleotides are TGTGCCAGCAGCTCAAGACAGGGTGGGAATTCACCCCTCCACTTT. It yields the protein CASSSRQGGNSPLHF.